The clone carrying this T cell receptor beta chain was counted a few times. Antigen unknown. The sample originates from a study of cytomegalovirus exposure and HLA in healthy donors. Study results and limitations: Despite most TCR sequences being rare, some public TCRs occurred in many donors. Cytomegalovirus association was assigned to about 150 TCR beta chains.

Profiling relied on immunoSEQ multiplex PCR, and the TCRdb table lists in-frame clones only, not all of them. The table has approximately 200,000 clones, approximately 82% seen once. Sequenced material: PBMCs. The source of this sequence is a woman in her 30s in good health and CMV-seropositive.

The CDR3 reads CATTEGGDQPQHF. CDR3 sequence (DNA): TGTGCCACCACCGAAGGGGGCGATCAGCCCCAGCATTTT. This sequence joins TRBV10-3 and TRBJ1-5; 7 bases map to TRBD1. Trimming removed 10 bases from V and 5 bases from J; junction bases left unmatched: 8. The length of the CDR3 is 13 residues. In germline, CDR1 is ENHRY, CDR2 SYGVKD.